A single T cell receptor beta chain is shown here with its context. Its target is not known. This record belongs to a study of CD8 T cells in Susac syndrome. Study-wide results and caveats: The study identified roughly seventeen and five Susac-specific public clones in total CD8+ and CD8+ TEMRA repertoires.

CDR1 and CDR2 from the germline V gene are LGHNT and FRNRAP. The CDR3 sequence is 18 residues long. V lost 3 bases to trimming and J lost 1 base; unmatched junction nucleotides: 12. The RNA input was roughly 0.45 to 1 ug, and it was reverse transcribed with random hexamers. The amplification used immunoSEQ multiplex PCR on TCR beta CDR3; it spanned 54 Vbeta and 13 Jbeta. TCRdb redid the calling of the immunoSEQ multiplex PCR reads with MiXCR, one entry per CDR3 protein. This table has roughly 52,000 distinct CDR3 sequences, roughly 94% appearing once. This sequence joins TRBV12-5 and TRBJ1-5, with 7 bases aligning to TRBD1. The sequenced material came from CD8+ T cells from PBMCs. The clonotype was recovered from a human donor with Susac syndrome. For the CDR3, the DNA is TGTGCTAGTGGTTTCCCCAATAGGACAGGTCAAAGCAATCAGCCCCAGCATTTT. Residues: CASGFPNRTGQSNQPQHF.